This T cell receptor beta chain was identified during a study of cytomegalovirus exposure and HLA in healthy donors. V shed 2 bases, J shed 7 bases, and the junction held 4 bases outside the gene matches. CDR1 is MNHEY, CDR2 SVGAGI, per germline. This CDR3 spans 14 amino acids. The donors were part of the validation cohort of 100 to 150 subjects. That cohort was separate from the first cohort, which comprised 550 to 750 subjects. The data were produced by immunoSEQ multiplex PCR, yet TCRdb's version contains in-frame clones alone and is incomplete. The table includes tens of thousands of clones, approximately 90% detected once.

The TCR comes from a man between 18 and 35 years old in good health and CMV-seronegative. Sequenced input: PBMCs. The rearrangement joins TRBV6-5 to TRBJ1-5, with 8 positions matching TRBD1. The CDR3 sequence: CASSYRTGWQPQHF. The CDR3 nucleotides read TGTGCCAGCAGTTACAGGACAGGGTGGCAGCCCCAGCATTTT.